Presented here are 2 T cell receptor beta chains from one specimen sequenced in a study of cytomegalovirus exposure and HLA in healthy donors. It was with 60 Vbeta and 13 Jbeta primers that the PCR ran. Data came from immunoSEQ multiplex PCR; TCRdb stores just in-frame clones and leaves some out. This table has more than 95,000 clones, 78% appearing once. What was sequenced was PBMCs. Receptors originate from a man under 40 in good health and CMV-seropositive.

The gene calls are TRBV4-1 and TRBJ2-7; tentatively, D is TRBD2 (6 bases). The CDR3 length is 12 residues. Per the germline V gene, CDR1 is MGHRA and CDR2 is YSYEKL. The V end lost 4 bases, the J end lost 5 bases, and 9 bases lay between the germline ends. CDR3 region: CASSLTGDEQYF. The CDR3 nucleotides read TGCGCCAGCAGCCTCACGGGGGACGAGCAGTACTTC.

The J gene is TRBJ2-7, the V gene TRBV6-5; possible D gene TRBD1, 6 bases. V was shortened by 10 bases and J by 7 bases, with 20 bases between the two germline ends. The CDR3 is 13 residues long. CDR1 and CDR2 from the germline V gene are MNHEY and SVGAGI. CDR3 region: CATQTGKHREQYF. The CDR3 bases are TGTGCCACCCAGACAGGAAAACATCGGGAGCAGTACTTC.